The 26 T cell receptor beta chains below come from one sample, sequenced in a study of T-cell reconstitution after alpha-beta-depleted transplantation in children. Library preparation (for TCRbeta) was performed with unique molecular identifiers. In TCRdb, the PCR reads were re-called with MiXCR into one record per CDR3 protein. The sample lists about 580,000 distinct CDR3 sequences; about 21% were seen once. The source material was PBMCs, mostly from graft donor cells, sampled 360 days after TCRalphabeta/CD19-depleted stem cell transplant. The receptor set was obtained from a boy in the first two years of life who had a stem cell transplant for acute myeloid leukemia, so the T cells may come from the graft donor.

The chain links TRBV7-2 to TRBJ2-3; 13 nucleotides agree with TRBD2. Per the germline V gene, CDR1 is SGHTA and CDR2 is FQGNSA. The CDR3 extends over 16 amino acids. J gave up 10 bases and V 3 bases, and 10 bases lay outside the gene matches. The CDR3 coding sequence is TGTGCCAGCAGCTTCGATGGACTAGCGGGGGATCTTTCGCAGTATTTT. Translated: CASSFDGLAGDLSQYF.

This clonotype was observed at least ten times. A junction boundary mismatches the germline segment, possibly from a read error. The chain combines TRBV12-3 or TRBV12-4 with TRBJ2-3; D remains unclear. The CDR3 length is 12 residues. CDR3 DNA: TGCGCCAGCAGCTTTCCCACAGATACGCAGTATTTT. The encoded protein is CASSFPTDTQYF.

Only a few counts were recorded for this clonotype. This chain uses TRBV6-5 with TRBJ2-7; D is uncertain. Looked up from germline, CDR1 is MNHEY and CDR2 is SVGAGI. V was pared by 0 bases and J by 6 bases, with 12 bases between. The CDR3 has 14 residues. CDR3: CASSYSIRVSEQYF. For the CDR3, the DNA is TGTGCCAGCAGTTACTCGATACGAGTCAGCGAGCAGTACTTC.

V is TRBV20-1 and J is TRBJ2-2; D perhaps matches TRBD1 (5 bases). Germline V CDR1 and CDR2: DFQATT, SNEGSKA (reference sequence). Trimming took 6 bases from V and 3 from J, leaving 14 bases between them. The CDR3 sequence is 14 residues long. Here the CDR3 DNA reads TGCAGTGCCAGTGGGGCCTTTGACACCGGGGAGCTGTTTTTT. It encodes CSASGAFDTGELFF.

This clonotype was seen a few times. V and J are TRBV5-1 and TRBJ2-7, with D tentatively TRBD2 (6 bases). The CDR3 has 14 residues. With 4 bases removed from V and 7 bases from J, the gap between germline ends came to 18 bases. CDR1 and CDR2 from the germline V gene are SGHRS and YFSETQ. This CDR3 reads CASSVDVRGGEQYF. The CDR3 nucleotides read TGCGCCAGCAGCGTAGACGTCCGCGGAGGGGAGCAGTACTTC.

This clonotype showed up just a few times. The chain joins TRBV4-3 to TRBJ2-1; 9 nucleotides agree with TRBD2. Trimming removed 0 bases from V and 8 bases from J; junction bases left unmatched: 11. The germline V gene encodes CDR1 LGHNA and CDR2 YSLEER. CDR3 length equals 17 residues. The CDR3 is CASSQDHLAGVVDEQFF. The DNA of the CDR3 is TGCGCCAGCAGCCAAGATCACTTAGCGGGGGTAGTCGATGAGCAGTTCTTC.

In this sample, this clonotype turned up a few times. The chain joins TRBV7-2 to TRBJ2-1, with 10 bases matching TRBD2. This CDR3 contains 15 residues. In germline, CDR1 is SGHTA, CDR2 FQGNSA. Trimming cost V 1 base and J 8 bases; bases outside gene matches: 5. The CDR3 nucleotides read TGTGCCAGCAGCTTAGATCCTAGCGGGGGCCATGAGCAGTTCTTC. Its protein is CASSLDPSGGHEQFF.

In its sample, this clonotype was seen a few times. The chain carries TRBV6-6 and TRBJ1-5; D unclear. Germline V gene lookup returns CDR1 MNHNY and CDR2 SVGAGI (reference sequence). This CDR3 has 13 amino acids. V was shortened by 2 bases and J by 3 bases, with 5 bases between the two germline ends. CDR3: CASSYTINQPQHF. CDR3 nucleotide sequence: TGTGCCAGCAGTTACACGATCAATCAGCCCCAGCATTTT.

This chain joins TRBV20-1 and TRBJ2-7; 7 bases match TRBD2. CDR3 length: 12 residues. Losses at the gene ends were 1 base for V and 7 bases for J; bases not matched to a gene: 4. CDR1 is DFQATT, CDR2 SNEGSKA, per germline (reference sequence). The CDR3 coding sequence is TGCAGTGCTAGAGCCATCGGGAGGGAGCAGTACTTC. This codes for CSARAIGREQYF.

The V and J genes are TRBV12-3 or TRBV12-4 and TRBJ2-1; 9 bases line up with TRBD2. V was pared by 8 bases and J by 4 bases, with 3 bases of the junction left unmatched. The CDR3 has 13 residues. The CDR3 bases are TGTGCCAGCTGGCGGGGGGGTTACAATGAGCAGTTCTTC. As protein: CASWRGGYNEQFF.

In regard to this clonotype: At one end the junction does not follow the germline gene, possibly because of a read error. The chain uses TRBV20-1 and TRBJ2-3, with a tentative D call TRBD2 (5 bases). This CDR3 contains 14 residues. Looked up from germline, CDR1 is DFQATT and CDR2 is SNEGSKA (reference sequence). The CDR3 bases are TGCAGTGCAGGCCTGGACGGAGGCACGGATACGCAGTATTTT. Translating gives CSAGLDGGTDTQYF.

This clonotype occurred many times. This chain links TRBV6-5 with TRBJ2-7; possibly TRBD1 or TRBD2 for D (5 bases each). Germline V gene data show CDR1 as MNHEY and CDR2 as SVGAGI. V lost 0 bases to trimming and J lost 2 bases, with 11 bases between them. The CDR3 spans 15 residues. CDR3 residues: CASSYSRDGPYEQYV. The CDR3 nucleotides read TGTGCCAGCAGTTACTCGAGGGACGGACCCTACGAGCAGTACGTC.

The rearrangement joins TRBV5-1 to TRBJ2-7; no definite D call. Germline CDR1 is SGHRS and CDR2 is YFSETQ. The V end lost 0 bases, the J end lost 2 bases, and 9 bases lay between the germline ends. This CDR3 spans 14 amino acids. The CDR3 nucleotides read TGCGCCAGCAGCTTGGCCATAGCTACCTACGAGCAGTACTTC. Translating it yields CASSLAIATYEQYF.

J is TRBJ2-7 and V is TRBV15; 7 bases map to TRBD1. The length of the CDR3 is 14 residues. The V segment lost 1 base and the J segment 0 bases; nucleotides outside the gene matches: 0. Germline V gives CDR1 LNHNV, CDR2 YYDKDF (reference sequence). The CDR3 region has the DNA TGTGCCACCAGCAGAGGGGACAGCTCCTACGAGCAGTACTTC. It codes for CATSRGDSSYEQYF.

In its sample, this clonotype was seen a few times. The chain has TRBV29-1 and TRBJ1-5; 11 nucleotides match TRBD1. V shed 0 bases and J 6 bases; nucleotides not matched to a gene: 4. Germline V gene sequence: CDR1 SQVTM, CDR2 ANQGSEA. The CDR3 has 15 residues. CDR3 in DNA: TGCAGCGTTGAAGATCCGGGGACAGGGGGTCAGCCCCAGCATTTT. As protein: CSVEDPGTGGQPQHF. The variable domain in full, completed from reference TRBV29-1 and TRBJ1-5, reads SAVISQKPSRDICQRGTSLTIQCQVDSQVTMMFWYRQQPGQSLTLIATANQGSEATYESGFVIDKFPISRPNLTFSTLTVSNMSPEDSSIYLCSVEDPGTGGQPQHFGDGTRLSIL.

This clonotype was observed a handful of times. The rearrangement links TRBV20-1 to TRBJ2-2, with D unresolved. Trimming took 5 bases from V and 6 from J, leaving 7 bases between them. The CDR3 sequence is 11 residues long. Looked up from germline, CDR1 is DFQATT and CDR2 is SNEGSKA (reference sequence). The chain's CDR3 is CSAPSSGELFF. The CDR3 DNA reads TGCAGTGCTCCTTCTTCCGGGGAGCTGTTTTTT.

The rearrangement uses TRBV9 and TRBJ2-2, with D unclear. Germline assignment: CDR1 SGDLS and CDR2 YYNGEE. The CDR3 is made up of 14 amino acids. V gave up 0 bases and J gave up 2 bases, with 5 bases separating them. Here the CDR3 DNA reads TGTGCCAGCAGCGTAGAAGTTAACACCGGGGAGCTGTTTTTT. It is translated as CASSVEVNTGELFF.

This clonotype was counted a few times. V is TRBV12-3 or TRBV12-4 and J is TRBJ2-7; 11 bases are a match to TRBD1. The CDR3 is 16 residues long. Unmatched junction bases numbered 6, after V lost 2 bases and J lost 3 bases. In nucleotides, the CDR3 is TGTGCCAGCAGTTTAACTCGGGACAGGGGGAACTACGAGCAGTACTTC. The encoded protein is CASSLTRDRGNYEQYF.

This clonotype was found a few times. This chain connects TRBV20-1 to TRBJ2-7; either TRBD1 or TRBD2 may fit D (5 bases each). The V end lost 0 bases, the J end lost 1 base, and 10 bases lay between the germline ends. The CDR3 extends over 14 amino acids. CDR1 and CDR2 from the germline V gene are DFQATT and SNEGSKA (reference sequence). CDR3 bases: TGCAGTGCTAGAGATGAGGGGAGATCCTACGAGCAGTACTTC. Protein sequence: CSARDEGRSYEQYF.

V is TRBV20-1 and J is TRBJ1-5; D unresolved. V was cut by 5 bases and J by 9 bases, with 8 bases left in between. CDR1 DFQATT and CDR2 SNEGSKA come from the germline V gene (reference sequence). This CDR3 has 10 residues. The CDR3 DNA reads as TGCAGTGCTTTGGCGGGGCCCCAGCATTTT. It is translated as CSALAGPQHF.

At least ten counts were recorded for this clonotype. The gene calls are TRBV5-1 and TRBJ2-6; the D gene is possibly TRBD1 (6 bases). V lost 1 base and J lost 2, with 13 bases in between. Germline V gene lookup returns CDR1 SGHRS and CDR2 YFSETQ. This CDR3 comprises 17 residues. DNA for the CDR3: TGCGCCAGCAGCTTGACAGGGAGTAGCGCTGGGGCCAACGTCCTGACTTTC. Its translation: CASSLTGSSAGANVLTF.

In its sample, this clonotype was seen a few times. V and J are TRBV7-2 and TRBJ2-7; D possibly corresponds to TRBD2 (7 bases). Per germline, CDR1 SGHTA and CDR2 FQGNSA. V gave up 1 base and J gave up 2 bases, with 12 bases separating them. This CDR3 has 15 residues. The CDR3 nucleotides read TGTGCCAGCAGCTTAGGGCGGGGGCCCACCTACGAGCAGTACTTC. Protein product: CASSLGRGPTYEQYF.

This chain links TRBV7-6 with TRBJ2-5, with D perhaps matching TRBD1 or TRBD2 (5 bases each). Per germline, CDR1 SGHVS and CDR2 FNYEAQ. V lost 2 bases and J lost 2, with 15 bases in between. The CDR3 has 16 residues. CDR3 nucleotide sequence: TGTGCCAGCAGCTTAAGGGGACCTCCAGAACAAGAGACCCAGTACTTC. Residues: CASSLRGPPEQETQYF.

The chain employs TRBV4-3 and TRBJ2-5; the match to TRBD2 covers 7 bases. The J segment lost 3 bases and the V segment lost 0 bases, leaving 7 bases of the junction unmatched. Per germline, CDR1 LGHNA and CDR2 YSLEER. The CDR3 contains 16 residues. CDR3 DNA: TGCGCCAGCAGCCAAGAGGCCCAGCGGGGTGAAGAGACCCAGTACTTC. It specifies CASSQEAQRGEETQYF.

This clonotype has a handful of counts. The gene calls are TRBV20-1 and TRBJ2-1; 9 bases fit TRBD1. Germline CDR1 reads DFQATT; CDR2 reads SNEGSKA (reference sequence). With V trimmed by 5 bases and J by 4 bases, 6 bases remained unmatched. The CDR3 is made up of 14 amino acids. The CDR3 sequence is CSARDRVLYNEQFF. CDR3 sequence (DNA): TGCAGTGCTCGGGACAGGGTCTTATACAATGAGCAGTTCTTC.

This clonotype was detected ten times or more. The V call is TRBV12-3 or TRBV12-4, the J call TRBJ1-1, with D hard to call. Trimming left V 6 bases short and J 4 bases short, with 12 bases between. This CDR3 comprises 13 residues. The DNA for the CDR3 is TGTGCCAGCAGCCTCGAACACGGCACTGAAGCTTTCTTT. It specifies CASSLEHGTEAFF.